This T cell receptor beta chain was sequenced for a study of T cells in Graves' hyperthyroidism and ophthalmopathy. General study points: Blood also showed most of the thyroid clonotypes that were expanded above 0.001. Model-based prediction identified ophthalmopathy a median about 7 months prior to its onset.

This clonotype has only a few counts. What it binds is not known. CDR1 MNHEY and CDR2 SVGEGT come from the germline V gene. The CDR3 is 16 amino acids. V lost 2 bases and J lost 4, with 12 bases in between. Amplification of TCR beta CDR3 regions was performed using RNA transcripts as template. A set of HTBI primers served as the primers for a first-round RT-PCR of the TCR CDR3. TCRdb independently ran MiXCR on the multiplex PCR reads; one entry per CDR3 protein. The table shows 620,000 or so distinct CDR3 sequences, with more than 12% occurring only once. Exclusions: uncontrolled infection, other autoimmune disease, pregnancy, lactation. Diagnostic assessment was based on clinical symptoms, serum thyroxine and TRAb, thyroid ultrasound and orbital computed tomography.

This TCR came from a woman aged 50 to 60 with Graves' ophthalmopathy. The chain links TRBV6-2 or TRBV6-3 to TRBJ2-6; D gene ambiguous. Sequenced material: blood. The CDR3 sequence: CASSYAGPAGANVLTF. The CDR3 nucleotides read TGTGCCAGCAGTTACGCCGGGCCAGCAGGGGCCAACGTCCTGACTTTC.